The 4 T cell receptor beta chains reported below all come from one sample, sequenced in a study of blood T cell repertoires in COVID-19. Only in-frame clones appear in the TCRdb table, and some are missing; sequencing was by immunoSEQ multiplex PCR. This sample has a few hundred thousand clones; around 82% occur once, and the top ten carry 15% to 19%. Material for sequencing was peripheral blood. The receptor source for this set is a person between 65 and 79 years old with COVID-19, enrolled during active disease.

The V and J genes are TRBV19 and TRBJ2-3; TRBD1 might be the D (5 bases). V was cut by 7 bases and J by 0 bases, with 17 bases left in between. CDR1 is LNHDA and CDR2 is SQIVND in the germline V gene (reference sequence). The CDR3 covers 16 residues. The chain's CDR3 is CASNPWGTLSTDTQYF. The CDR3 DNA sequence: TGTGCCAGTAACCCTTGGGGCACCTTGAGCACAGATACGCAGTATTTT.

This chain links TRBV28 with TRBJ1-5; 8 positions agree with TRBD1. The trim removed 1 base at V and 6 bases at J, leaving 8 bases unmatched. This CDR3 has 16 amino acids. CDR1 is MDHEN, CDR2 SYDVKM, per germline. The CDR3 reads CASSLFRTGRGQPQHF. CDR3 coding DNA: TGTGCCAGCAGTTTATTTAGGACAGGGAGGGGTCAGCCCCAGCATTTT.

The rearrangement links TRBV7-3 to TRBJ1-6, with D possibly being TRBD1 (5 bases). V was clipped by 0 bases and J by 10 bases, with 13 bases between them. The CDR3 extends over 15 amino acids. Per germline, CDR1 SGHTA and CDR2 FQGTGA. The DNA of the CDR3 is TGTGCCAGCAGCTTAACGGGGCGAGACGAATCACCCCTCCACTTT. This translates into CASSLTGRDESPLHF.

The gene calls are TRBV9 and TRBJ2-5; 13 bases map to TRBD2. The CDR3 totals 17 residues. V lost 2 bases to trimming and J lost 0 bases; unmatched junction nucleotides: 4. CDR1 and CDR2 from the germline V gene are SGDLS and YYNGEE. Here the CDR3 DNA reads TGTGCCAGCAGCGTCGGCGGACTAGCGGGAGACCAAGAGACCCAGTACTTC. Amino acid sequence: CASSVGGLAGDQETQYF.